Shown below are 5 T cell receptor beta chains from a single sample sequenced in a study of CD8 T cells in ankylosing spondylitis. Findings and caveats of the study: Among TCR beta sequences, a motif of under ten highly homologous variants appeared characteristic of ankylosing spondylitis blood.

MiXCR was run by TCRdb on the 5' RACE reads, yielding one entry per CDR3 protein. The data contain approximately 400,000 distinct CDR3 sequences, roughly 17% of them seen just once; the ten biggest clones take up 0.95% to 1.1%. No antigen is known for these receptors. The material sequenced was blood, either unsorted or a sorted T cell fraction (not recorded which). The receptor set was obtained from a male donor with ankylosing spondylitis.

Many counts were recorded for this clonotype. The V call is TRBV27, the J call TRBJ2-1; 7 bases line up with TRBD1. CDR3 length: 15 amino acids. After removal of 5 bases from V and 5 bases from J, the junction contained 9 bases not matched to a gene. Germline V lookup: CDR1 MNHEY, CDR2 SMNVEV (reference sequence). The CDR3 region has the DNA TGTGCCAGCAGTAGACCGGGACAGAAAAACAATGAGCAGTTCTTC. This sequence encodes CASSRPGQKNNEQFF.

This clonotype was observed a handful of times. CDR3 coding DNA: TGTGCCAGCAGTGTCCGCCAAGAGACCCAGTACTTC. This sequence encodes CASSVRQETQYF. The chain carries TRBV2 and TRBJ2-5; D not certain. CDR1 and CDR2 (germline): SNHLY, FYNNEI. V was trimmed by 4 bases and J by 1 base, leaving 4 bases between them. The CDR3 covers 12 residues.

The chain combines TRBV20-1 with TRBJ2-1, with 8 nucleotides matching TRBD2. From germline, CDR1 is DFQATT and CDR2 SNEGSKA (reference sequence). CDR3 length equals 15 residues. With V trimmed by 6 bases and J by 8 bases, 15 bases remained unmatched. The CDR3 DNA is TGCAGTGCCACAAAGGGGTTCCTAGCGGGCGATGAGCAGTTCTTC. As protein: CSATKGFLAGDEQFF.

DNA of the CDR3: TGTGCCAGCAGTTACTCGACGAAGCGGCTAAGCACAGATACGCAGTATTTT. The encoded protein is CASSYSTKRLSTDTQYF. The J gene is TRBJ2-3, the V gene TRBV6-2 or TRBV6-3, with D possibly matching TRBD2 (5 bases). Trimming took 0 bases from V and 0 from J, leaving 13 bases between them. The CDR3 contains 17 residues. Germline CDR1 reads MNHEY; CDR2 reads SVGEGT.

This clonotype was picked up many times. The genes are TRBV5-1 and TRBJ2-1; D perhaps matches TRBD2 (5 bases). Trimming left V 0 bases short and J 8 bases short, with 9 bases between. This CDR3 comprises 13 residues. CDR1 SGHRS and CDR2 YFSETQ come from the germline V gene. This chain's CDR3 is CASSLGRVDEQFF. CDR3 bases: TGCGCCAGCAGCTTGGGGCGGGTCGATGAGCAGTTCTTC. Looking up the rest from reference TRBV5-1 and TRBJ2-1 gives the full variable domain: KAGVTQTPRYLIKTRGQQVTLSCSPISGHRSVSWYQQTPGQGLQFLFEYFSETQRNKGNFPGRFSGRQFSNSRSEMNVSTLELGDSALYLCASSLGRVDEQFFGPGTRLTVL.